This T cell receptor (beta chain) was retrieved from a study of T cells of healthy individuals. CDR1 and CDR2 from the germline V gene are MNHNY and SVGAGI (reference sequence). The CDR3 totals 15 residues. V was trimmed by 2 bases and J by 5 bases, leaving 12 bases between them. This clonotype has at least ten counts. From the 5' RACE reads, TCRdb called clonotypes with MiXCR, one entry per CDR3 protein. The table records approximately 58,000 distinct CDR3 sequences, roughly 14% of them present only once. The TCR comes from a human donor in good health. The gene calls are TRBV6-6 and TRBJ1-4; possibly TRBD1 for D (5 bases). The CDR3 coding sequence is TGTGCCAGCAGTTACGCCAGAGGGGAGAATGAAAAACTGTTTTTT. Translating gives CASSYARGENEKLFF.